Each of the 11 T cell receptor beta chains below was sequenced from the same sample in a study of molecular identifiers for immune sequencing clone quantification. MiXCR, applied by TCRdb to the PCR reads, yields one record per CDR3 protein. This sample has some 97,000 distinct CDR3 sequences, with approximately 24% found just once. Sequenced input: naive CD8+ T cells from blood, with Jurkat cell RNA spiked in. Stated subset: FACS-sorted CD8+CD4-CCR7+CD45RA+ naive T cells. Receptors originate from a human donor in good health. Some libraries in this study had Jurkat cell RNA spiked in.

This clonotype was picked up many times. The chain uses TRBV19 and TRBJ1-1; no firm D call. Looked up from germline, CDR1 is LNHDA and CDR2 is SQIVND (reference sequence). Between the trimmed V and J ends, which lost 6 bases and 5 bases, there was a span of 16 bases. The CDR3 is made up of 14 amino acids. CDR3 DNA sequence: TGTGCCAGTAGCCTGATGACACCTCAAACTGAAGCTTTCTTT. It translates to CASSLMTPQTEAFF.

A single count supports this clonotype. A much larger clone differs from this one at a single base, so this may be a read error. The gene calls are TRBV7-7 and TRBJ2-5; D remains unclear. Germline V lookup: CDR1 SSHAT, CDR2 FNYEAQ (reference sequence). V was cut by 5 bases and J by 1 base, with 14 bases left in between. This CDR3 comprises 15 residues. CDR3 sequence: CASSPNPAPQETQYF. The CDR3 nucleotides are TGTGCCAGCAGCCCAAACCCCGCTCCCCAAGAGACCCAGTACTTC.

The sample holds many counts of this clonotype. The chain combines TRBV7-2 with TRBJ2-1, with 10 nucleotides matching TRBD2. V shed 0 bases, J shed 8 bases, and the junction held 7 bases outside the gene matches. CDR1 and CDR2 from the germline V gene are SGHTA and FQGNSA. This CDR3 is built from 16 residues. The CDR3 DNA is TGTGCCAGCAGCTTAGCCCCAGCGGGGGGGCTGGATGAGCAGTTCTTC. It is translated as CASSLAPAGGLDEQFF. Complete variable domain (other parts from reference TRBV7-2 and TRBJ2-1): GAGVSQSPSNKVTEKGKDVELRCDPISGHTALYWYRQSLGQGLEFLIYFQGNSAPDKSGLPSDRFSAERTGGSVSTLTIQRTQQEDSAVYLCASSLAPAGGLDEQFFGPGTRLTVL.

This chain links TRBV12-5 with TRBJ2-5, with a weak D call TRBD1 (6 bases). CDR3 length equals 15 residues. Trimming stripped 2 bases from V and 4 bases from J, with 14 bases between. CDR1 LGHNT and CDR2 FRNRAP come from the germline V gene. CDR3 sequence (DNA): TGTGCTAGTGGTTTGCGTTTGGACAGAGGAGAGACCCAGTACTTC. Translating gives CASGLRLDRGETQYF.

Concerning this clonotype: Being one base from a much bigger clone, this may be a read error. This chain joins TRBV6-1 and TRBJ1-1, with 7 bases that match TRBD1. This CDR3 spans 16 amino acids. CDR1 is MNHNS, CDR2 SASEGT, per germline. The CDR3 protein is CVSTRRDSLMNTEAFF. CDR3 nucleotide sequence: TGTGTCAGCACCCGAAGGGACAGCCTCATGAACACTGAAGCTTTCTTT.

This clonotype was detected many times. This chain uses TRBV5-5 with TRBJ2-6, with 8 bases identical to TRBD2. The CDR3 consists of 20 residues. CDR1 and CDR2 from the germline V gene are SGHKS and YYEKEE (reference sequence). After removal of 4 bases from V and 0 bases from J, the junction contained 15 bases not matched to a gene. DNA of the CDR3: TGTGCCAGCAGCACAACGACTGGCGGGAGGCCTATCTCTGGGGCCAACGTCCTGACTTTC. Protein product: CASSTTTGGRPISGANVLTF. The complete variable domain, with remaining parts taken from reference TRBV5-5 and TRBJ2-6, reads DAGVTQSPTHLIKTRGQQVTLRCSPISGHKSVSWYQQVLGQGPQFIFQYYEKEERGRGNFPDRFSARQFPNYSSELNVNALLLGDSALYLCASSTTTGGRPISGANVLTFGAGSRLTVL.

The table lists this clonotype with many counts. The gene calls are TRBV5-6 and TRBJ2-7; D is uncertain. V gave up 4 bases and J gave up 6 bases, with 11 bases separating them. Germline V lookup: CDR1 SGHDT, CDR2 YYEEEE. The CDR3 contains 12 residues. DNA of the CDR3: TGTGCCAGCAGCCCTGATCGCGGCGAGCAGTACTTC. Encoded protein: CASSPDRGEQYF.

This clonotype was picked up many times. The V call is TRBV7-9, the J call TRBJ2-7; no firm D call. This CDR3 has 14 amino acids. V shed 1 base and J shed 0 bases, with 7 bases lying between them. Germline V CDR1 and CDR2: SEHNR, FQNEAQ (reference sequence). The CDR3 DNA follows: TGTGCCAGCAGCTTAGTTGGCAGCTCCTACGAGCAGTACTTC. It yields the protein CASSLVGSSYEQYF.

In its sample, this clonotype was seen many times. The gene calls are TRBV27 and TRBJ1-4; 11 bases fit TRBD1. After removal of 5 bases from V and 5 bases from J, the junction contained 10 bases not matched to a gene. The CDR3 contains 17 residues. The germline CDR1 and CDR2 sequences are MNHEY and SMNVEV (reference sequence). The CDR3 here is CASSPGQGAHSNEKLFF. CDR3 in DNA: TGTGCCAGCAGTCCAGGACAGGGGGCGCATTCCAATGAAAAACTGTTTTTT.

The CDR3, as DNA: TGCGCCAGCAGCGTGGGACAGGGGGTGGCTGAAGCTTTCTTT. It yields the protein CASSVGQGVAEAFF. The rearrangement joins TRBV5-1 to TRBJ1-1; 11 nucleotides line up with TRBD1. This CDR3 has 14 residues. The germline V gene encodes CDR1 SGHRS and CDR2 YFSETQ. V shed 4 bases, J shed 6 bases, and the junction held 5 bases outside the gene matches.

This clonotype was recorded many times. V gene TRBV7-2 combines with J gene TRBJ2-5; D is ambiguous. There are 15 residues in the CDR3. V gave up 1 base and J gave up 5 bases, with 14 bases separating them. Germline values: CDR1 SGHTA, CDR2 FQGNSA. CDR3 amino acids: CASSLEAPLGETQYF. Here the CDR3 DNA reads TGTGCCAGCAGCTTAGAAGCCCCCCTCGGGGAGACCCAGTACTTC.